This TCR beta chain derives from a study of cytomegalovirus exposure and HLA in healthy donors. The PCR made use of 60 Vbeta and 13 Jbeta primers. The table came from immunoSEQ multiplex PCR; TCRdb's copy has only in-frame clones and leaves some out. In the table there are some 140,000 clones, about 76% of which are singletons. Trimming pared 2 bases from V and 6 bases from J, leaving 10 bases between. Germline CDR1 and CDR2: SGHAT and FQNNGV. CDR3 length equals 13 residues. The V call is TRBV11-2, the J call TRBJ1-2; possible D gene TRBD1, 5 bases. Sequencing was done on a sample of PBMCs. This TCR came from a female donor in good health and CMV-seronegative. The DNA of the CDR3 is TGTGCCAGCAGCTTAAGGGGCGGCCATGGCTACACCTTC. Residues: CASSLRGGHGYTF. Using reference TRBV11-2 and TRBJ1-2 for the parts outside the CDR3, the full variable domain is EAGVAQSPRYKIIEKRQSVAFWCNPISGHATLYWYQQILGQGPKLLIQFQNNGVVDDSQLPKDRFSAERLKGVDSTLKIQPAKLEDSAVYLCASSLRGGHGYTFGSGTRLTVV.